The next 22 T cell receptor beta chains were all read from a single sample in a study of shared clonotypes between healthy human individuals. TCRdb's copy holds only in-frame clones and misses some; the assay was immunoSEQ multiplex PCR. The sample gives some 2,000,000 clones, under 97% of which show up once; around 0.13% is in the top ten. Sequencing used naive CD4+ T cells sorted from blood. The subset here: CD45RA+ positively selected. The source is a man younger than 35 in good health.

The CDR3 DNA is TGTGCCAGCAGCGTACCTGGAAAAGTCCCGCTCTATGGCTACACCTTC. Translating gives CASSVPGKVPLYGYTF. The J gene is TRBJ1-2, the V gene TRBV13; D is uncertain. The CDR3 loop spans 16 amino acids. Germline CDR1 is PRHDT and CDR2 is FYEKMQ (reference sequence). V was trimmed by 5 bases and J by 4 bases, leaving 20 bases between them.

V and J are TRBV29-1 and TRBJ1-5; D is possibly TRBD1 (5 bases). Between the trimmed V and J ends, which lost 4 bases and 10 bases, there was a span of 14 bases. This CDR3 is 12 amino acids long. CDR1 is SQVTM and CDR2 is ANQGSEA in the germline V gene. This CDR3 is CSVGQGGEPQHF. Written as DNA, the CDR3 is TGCAGCGTTGGTCAGGGTGGTGAACCCCAGCATTTT.

This clone showed up just once. V is TRBV7-2 and J is TRBJ1-1; 8 bases agree with TRBD1. The CDR3 is 13 amino acids. With 5 bases clipped from V and 1 base from J, the junction kept 0 bases outside the gene matches. Per germline, CDR1 SGHTA and CDR2 FQGNSA. The CDR3 coding sequence is TGTGCCAGCAGCACAGGGGGGAACACTGAAGCTTTCTTT. Protein sequence: CASSTGGNTEAFF.

V gene TRBV11-2 combines with J gene TRBJ2-1; no definite D call. Germline V gene lookup returns CDR1 SGHAT and CDR2 FQNNGV. This CDR3 spans 14 amino acids. Trimming removed 1 base from V and 2 bases from J, with 6 bases in between. The CDR3 DNA reads TGTGCCAGCAGCTTAGCGGAACCCTACAATGAGCAGTTCTTC. This sequence encodes CASSLAEPYNEQFF.

The chain links TRBV7-9 to TRBJ2-1; no reliable D call. The V and J ends lost 5 bases and 7 bases respectively, with 9 bases between them. In germline, CDR1 is SEHNR, CDR2 FQNEAQ (reference sequence). The CDR3 is made up of 12 amino acids. The CDR3 DNA reads as TGTGCCAGCAGCCTATTAGTAAATGAGCAGTTCTTC. The encoded protein is CASSLLVNEQFF. Complete variable domain (other parts from reference TRBV7-9 and TRBJ2-1): DTGVSQNPRHKITKRGQNVTFRCDPISEHNRLYWYRQTLGQGPEFLTYFQNEAQLEKSRLLSDRFSAERPKGSFSTLEIQRTEQGDSAMYLCASSLLVNEQFFGPGTRLTVL.

The CDR3 DNA reads TGTGCCAGCAGCTTACACAGGGGACTCACAGATACGCAGTATTTT. Protein sequence: CASSLHRGLTDTQYF. This chain joins TRBV11-2 and TRBJ2-3; D is possibly TRBD1 (7 bases). Germline V CDR1 and CDR2: SGHAT, FQNNGV. Trimming removed 2 bases from V and 2 bases from J, with 11 bases in between. This CDR3 spans 15 amino acids.

This chain links TRBV9 with TRBJ2-3, with D uncertain. This CDR3 has 15 amino acids. The ends were cut back, 0 bases at V and 4 bases at J, with 12 bases in the middle. Germline assignment: CDR1 SGDLS and CDR2 YYNGEE. The CDR3 reads CASSVDDVGPDTQYF. CDR3 DNA sequence: TGTGCCAGCAGCGTAGATGATGTGGGCCCAGATACGCAGTATTTT.

V gene TRBV6-5 combines with J gene TRBJ2-3; D gene ambiguous. This CDR3 region has 11 residues. Deletions cut 6 bases from V and 7 bases from J, with 8 bases between. The germline CDR1 and CDR2 sequences are MNHEY and SVGAGI. The CDR3 region is CASRTGYTQYF. CDR3 coding DNA: TGTGCCAGCAGAACCGGGTATACGCAGTATTTT.

J is TRBJ2-3 and V is TRBV14; no reliable D call. Germline V lookup: CDR1 SGHDN, CDR2 FVKESK. The CDR3 extends over 13 amino acids. V gave up 4 bases and J gave up 2 bases, with 7 bases separating them. CDR3 bases: TGTGCCAGCAGCCGACAACTCACAGATACGCAGTATTTT. Translated, it gives CASSRQLTDTQYF.

The rearrangement uses TRBV28 and TRBJ2-2, with 7 bases that match TRBD1. The CDR3 loop spans 15 amino acids. V shed 5 bases, J shed 6 bases, and the junction held 9 bases outside the gene matches. Looked up from germline, CDR1 is MDHEN and CDR2 is SYDVKM. CDR3 protein: CASSGQELGSGELFF. In DNA, the CDR3 is TGTGCCAGCAGTGGACAGGAACTCGGGTCCGGGGAGCTGTTTTTT.

The chain carries TRBV18 and TRBJ2-6; weak D call: TRBD2 (6 bases). V dropped 3 bases and J dropped 0 bases, with 12 bases sitting between them. CDR1 is KGHSH and CDR2 is LQKENI in the germline V gene. The CDR3 has 17 residues. CDR3 DNA sequence: TGTGCCAGCTCACCCGCGGGGTCCCCCTCTGGGGCCAACGTCCTGACTTTC. It encodes CASSPAGSPSGANVLTF.

This clone was recorded once. The CDR3 region is CASSVSPEANEQYF. As DNA, the CDR3 is TGTGCCAGCAGCGTATCCCCAGAGGCAAACGAGCAGTACTTC. The V and J genes are TRBV9 and TRBJ2-7, with D hard to call. V was trimmed by 1 base and J by 5 bases, leaving 13 bases between them. Germline values: CDR1 SGDLS, CDR2 YYNGEE. The CDR3 spans 14 residues. The full variable domain, completed using reference TRBV9 and TRBJ2-7, is DSGVTQTPKHLITATGQRVTLRCSPRSGDLSVYWYQQSLDQGLQFLIQYYNGEERAKGNILERFSAQQFPDLHSELNLSSLELGDSALYFCASSVSPEANEQYFGPGTRLTVT.

The rearrangement joins TRBV6-5 to TRBJ1-1, with 9 bases identical to TRBD1. This CDR3 contains 15 residues. Germline V gene data show CDR1 as MNHEY and CDR2 as SVGAGI. The ends lost 2 bases at V and 4 bases at J; junction bases unmatched: 5. The CDR3 is CASSYENRGRTEAFF. The CDR3, as DNA: TGTGCCAGCAGTTACGAGAACAGGGGGCGCACTGAAGCTTTCTTT.

This clone was counted a single time. The V and J genes are TRBV6-5 and TRBJ1-1; 9 nucleotides align to TRBD1. The J segment lost 6 bases and the V segment lost 5 bases, leaving 4 bases of the junction unmatched. Germline values: CDR1 MNHEY, CDR2 SVGAGI. The CDR3 loop spans 13 amino acids. CDR3 region: CASSAGDRAEAFF. CDR3 coding DNA: TGTGCCAGCAGTGCGGGGGACAGGGCTGAAGCTTTCTTT.

This clone occurred once. The V call is TRBV7-6, the J call TRBJ2-5, with a weak D call TRBD1 (5 bases). Germline V gene lookup returns CDR1 SGHVS and CDR2 FNYEAQ. This CDR3 spans 14 amino acids. V lost 3 bases and J lost 5, with 13 bases in between. DNA for the CDR3: TGTGCCAGCAGCTTTGGGCGGACAAGGGAGACCCAGTACTTC. Encoded protein: CASSFGRTRETQYF.

The chain joins TRBV18 to TRBJ2-3; maybe TRBD2 (6 bases). The CDR3 runs to 14 residues. V lost 3 bases to trimming and J lost 4 bases, with 11 bases between them. CDR1 is KGHSH and CDR2 is LQKENI in the germline V gene. This CDR3 is CASSPGGGPDTQYF. The CDR3 DNA reads as TGTGCCAGCTCACCCGGGGGAGGCCCAGATACGCAGTATTTT. Supplemented by reference TRBV18 and TRBJ2-3, the full variable domain reads NAGVMQNPRHLVRRRGQEARLRCSPMKGHSHVYWYRQLPEEGLKFMVYLQKENIIDESGMPKERFSAEFPKEGPSILRIQQVVRGDSAAYFCASSPGGGPDTQYFGPGTRLTVL.

The J gene is TRBJ1-2, the V gene TRBV5-1; 7 positions match TRBD1. Looked up from germline, CDR1 is SGHRS and CDR2 is YFSETQ. Unmatched junction bases numbered 3, after V lost 3 bases and J lost 4 bases. There are 13 residues in the CDR3. For the CDR3, the DNA is TGCGCCAGCAGCTGGGACAGCACCTATGGCTACACCTTC. It specifies CASSWDSTYGYTF.

This chain joins TRBV11-3 and TRBJ2-2, with D perhaps assigned TRBD1 or TRBD2 (6 bases each). CDR1 and CDR2 (germline): SGHNT, YENEEA. V lost 5 bases, J lost 4 bases, and 23 bases lay in between. This CDR3 has 18 amino acids. For the CDR3, the DNA is TGTGCCAGCAGCGGAGGGGGACCCAGGGGAATTGGCACCGGGGAGCTGTTTTTT. This codes for CASSGGGPRGIGTGELFF.

On this clone itself: The sample has other DNA sequences that encode this CDR3 too. This rearrangement joins TRBV7-9 to TRBJ1-5, with no clear D. The CDR3 contains 13 residues. Germline V gene data show CDR1 as SEHNR and CDR2 as FQNEAQ (reference sequence). Trimming left V 8 bases short and J 1 base short, with 9 bases between. DNA of the CDR3: TGTGCCAGCTCAGGAGGCAGCAATCAGCCCCAGCATTTT. Protein sequence: CASSGGSNQPQHF.

The chain links TRBV29-1 to TRBJ2-3, with TRBD2 identical over 9 bases. Trimming cost V 3 bases and J 8 bases; bases outside gene matches: 9. The CDR3 sequence is 14 residues long. CDR1 and CDR2 from the germline V gene are SQVTM and ANQGSEA. The CDR3 nucleotides are TGCAGCGTTGAGATGATAGCGGGAGCTGGTACGCAGTATTTT. Encoded protein: CSVEMIAGAGTQYF.

The chain recombines TRBV9 with TRBJ1-2; D is undetermined. The CDR3 loop spans 13 amino acids. Trimming cost V 4 bases and J 8 bases, with 15 bases left between them. Germline CDR1 reads SGDLS; CDR2 reads YYNGEE. The DNA of the CDR3 is TGTGCCAGCAGCTCCTCGGTTGGTCGGGGCTACACCTTC. Encoded protein: CASSSSVGRGYTF.

The V and J genes are TRBV9 and TRBJ2-1, with TRBD2 identical over 7 bases. The germline V gene has CDR1 SGDLS and CDR2 YYNGEE. This CDR3 is 16 amino acids long. J was trimmed by 9 bases and V by 0 bases; bases with no gene match: 12. The chain's CDR3 is CASSVALSGIDGEQFF. Written as DNA, the CDR3 is TGTGCCAGCAGCGTAGCTCTCAGCGGGATAGACGGTGAGCAGTTCTTC.